Sequencing of this T cell receptor (beta chain) was carried out in a study of blood T cells in healthy people across ages. General study points: Roughly linear declines in TCR beta diversity per million T cells occurred with age. Estimates drawn from one million T cells were deemed to understate diversity.

Only a few counts were recorded for this clonotype. The target antigen is unknown. Around 9.4 milliliters was the volume of peripheral blood drawn from each donor. Primed by a sample-barcoded 5' primer and a J-beta primer mix, a second PCR proceeded for about 6 to 12 cycles. Each sample yielded at least 2.5 million CDR3-containing paired-end reads. TCRdb reprocessed the 5' RACE reads with MiXCR, giving one entry per CDR3 protein. The table lists approximately 810,000 distinct CDR3 sequences, more than 25% of them singletons. Trimming shortened V by 3 bases and J by 8 bases, and 14 bases separated the two germline ends. The germline gives CDR1 DFQATT, CDR2 SNEGSKA (reference sequence). This CDR3 has 13 residues.

The V and J genes are TRBV20-1 and TRBJ1-5; D is undetermined. This clonotype was obtained from a woman of 80 years or more in good health. The sequenced sample consisted of blood. The CDR3 DNA reads as TGCAGTGCTAGGAGCAGGCCACTGGAGCCCCAGCATTTT. Its translation is CSARSRPLEPQHF.